A single sample is the source of the 24 T cell receptor beta chains below, sequenced in a study of blood T cells in healthy people across ages. Through a sample-barcoded 5' primer and a J-beta primer mix, a second PCR was run for roughly 6 to 12 cycles. Each CDR3 protein gets one entry after TCRdb re-called the 5' RACE reads with MiXCR. The repertoire has 550,000 to 650,000 distinct CDR3 sequences, about 27% of them found once; the top ten carry roughly 3.5%. These data also featured in a second study, about T cells of mothers and their children.

What was sequenced was blood. Source of these receptors: a boy aged 2 to 10 in good health.

With regard to this clonotype: Mismatch with germline at one junction end may stem from a read error. This chain uses TRBV24-1 with TRBJ2-1; no definite D call. Germline V gene sequence: CDR1 KGHDR, CDR2 SFDVKD. The CDR3 covers 13 residues. The CDR3 DNA reads as TGTGCCGCCAGTGATCTCGGCTACAATGAGCAGTTCTTC. It yields the protein CAASDLGYNEQFF.

This clonotype came up many times. The chain has TRBV5-6 and TRBJ2-1; 7 positions match TRBD2. The germline V gene encodes CDR1 SGHDT and CDR2 YYEEEE. The CDR3 has 16 residues. J gave up 3 bases and V 2 bases, and 8 bases lay outside the gene matches. CDR3 nucleotides: TGTGCCAGCAGCTTAGGAGTACGGGAGGACTACAATGAGCAGTTCTTC. Its translation is CASSLGVREDYNEQFF. Looking up the rest from reference TRBV5-6 and TRBJ2-1 gives the full variable domain: DAGVTQSPTHLIKTRGQQVTLRCSPKSGHDTVSWYQQALGQGPQFIFQYYEEEERQRGNFPDRFSGHQFPNYSSELNVNALLLGDSALYLCASSLGVREDYNEQFFGPGTRLTVL.

This rearrangement joins TRBV6-6 to TRBJ1-4; 7 bases match TRBD1. Germline CDR1 and CDR2: MNHNY and SVGAGI (reference sequence). This CDR3 comprises 14 residues. With V trimmed by 4 bases and J by 7 bases, 6 bases remained unmatched. The CDR3 DNA sequence: TGTGCCAGCAGTTCCGACAGGGATAGTGAAAAACTGTTTTTT. It yields the protein CASSSDRDSEKLFF.

This clonotype came up a few times. The V call is TRBV7-9, the J call TRBJ2-1; TRBD1 or TRBD2 may be the D gene (5 bases each). The CDR3 consists of 15 residues. Trimming removed 7 bases at V and 4 bases at J, with 17 bases between. Germline V gives CDR1 SEHNR, CDR2 FQNEAQ (reference sequence). In nucleotides, the CDR3 is TGTGCCAGCAACCCCCGGGGTGGGGGTTACAATGAGCAGTTCTTC. This encodes CASNPRGGGYNEQFF.

The rearrangement uses TRBV28 and TRBJ2-7, with D tentatively TRBD1 (5 bases). CDR3 size: 14 residues. Trimming removed 1 base at V and 1 base at J, with 8 bases between. Looked up from germline, CDR1 is MDHEN and CDR2 is SYDVKM. CDR3 residues: CASSLFDSSYEQYF. CDR3 sequence (DNA): TGTGCCAGCAGTTTATTCGACAGTTCCTACGAGCAGTACTTC.

This chain connects TRBV12-5 to TRBJ2-3; D is possibly TRBD1 (6 bases). Germline CDR1 LGHNT, CDR2 FRNRAP. Deletions cut 0 bases from V and 2 bases from J, with 15 bases between. This CDR3 has 17 amino acids. The DNA of the CDR3 is TGTGCTAGTGGTTTGGTACTTGGGGGCATCGACACAGATACGCAGTATTTT. Its protein product is CASGLVLGGIDTDTQYF.

The table lists this clonotype with a few counts. The chain employs TRBV5-1 and TRBJ2-3; 10 positions agree with TRBD2. Germline values: CDR1 SGHRS, CDR2 YFSETQ. V lost 2 bases to trimming and J lost 2 bases; unmatched junction nucleotides: 5. This CDR3 spans 16 amino acids. In DNA, the CDR3 is TGCGCCAGCAGCTTAAGGACTAGCGGAGACACAGATACGCAGTATTTT. This translates into CASSLRTSGDTDTQYF.

The chain recombines TRBV27 with TRBJ2-3, with TRBD1 matching 12 bases. Germline assignment: CDR1 MNHEY and CDR2 SMNVEV (reference sequence). Trimming removed 5 bases from V and 1 base from J; junction bases left unmatched: 7. This CDR3 is built from 17 residues. The CDR3 DNA follows: TGTGCCAGCAGTCCCACGGGACAGGGGGCGGGCACAGATACGCAGTATTTT. It is translated as CASSPTGQGAGTDTQYF.

CDR3 sequence: CASSREVDTEAFF. DNA of the CDR3: TGTGCCAGCAGCAGGGAGGTGGACACTGAAGCTTTCTTT. The chain links TRBV9 to TRBJ1-1; D remains ambiguous. CDR3 length: 13 amino acids. CDR1 and CDR2 from the germline V gene are SGDLS and YYNGEE. The V gene lost 4 bases and the J gene lost 3 bases, with 10 bases spanning the gap. The variable domain in full, with the rest retrieved from reference TRBV9 and TRBJ1-1, is DSGVTQTPKHLITATGQRVTLRCSPRSGDLSVYWYQQSLDQGLQFLIQYYNGEERAKGNILERFSAQQFPDLHSELNLSSLELGDSALYFCASSREVDTEAFFGQGTRLTVV.

This clonotype was counted a single time. The CDR3 bases are TGTGCCAGCAGTTTCTCCGTGGGCTACACCTTC. This codes for CASSFSVGYTF. The chain couples TRBV12-3 or TRBV12-4 to TRBJ1-2; unclear D gene. The germline V and J ends were trimmed by 3 bases and 8 bases, with 7 bases remaining between them. This CDR3 is built from 11 residues.

This clonotype was found once. The J gene is TRBJ2-3, the V gene TRBV15; D is unresolved. Trimming pared 6 bases from V and 1 base from J, leaving 14 bases between. Per germline, CDR1 LNHNV and CDR2 YYDKDF (reference sequence). This CDR3 is 15 amino acids long. CDR3 DNA: TGTGCCACCAGTGTAAGGAACAGCGGCACAGATACGCAGTATTTT. Amino acid sequence: CATSVRNSGTDTQYF.

V is TRBV11-2 and J is TRBJ1-2, with TRBD1 matching over 10 bases. V trimming: 5 bases; J trimming: 7 bases; junction bases outside the gene matches: 4. Germline loops: CDR1 SGHAT, CDR2 FQNNGV. This CDR3 has 13 amino acids. The CDR3 DNA reads as TGTGCCAGCAGCCACCGGGACAGGGGTGGCTACACCTTC. Translated, it gives CASSHRDRGGYTF.

V and J are TRBV6-6 and TRBJ1-4, with D maybe TRBD1 (5 bases). Per germline, CDR1 MNHNY and CDR2 SVGAGI (reference sequence). The CDR3 runs to 13 residues. Trimming took off 6 bases at V and 8 bases at J, with 13 bases between the two ends. CDR3 in DNA: TGTGCCAGCAGCAGGGAGGGGCTCGAAAAACTGTTTTTT. It codes for CASSREGLEKLFF.

The chain employs TRBV6-1 and TRBJ2-6; no firm D call. There are 14 residues in the CDR3. V was cut by 6 bases and J by 0 bases, with 6 bases left in between. Germline CDR1 MNHNS, CDR2 SASEGT. The chain's CDR3 is CASREDSGANVLTF. For the CDR3, the DNA is TGTGCCAGCAGAGAGGACTCTGGGGCCAACGTCCTGACTTTC.

The rearrangement links TRBV6-2 or TRBV6-3 to TRBJ2-4; possible D gene TRBD2, 5 bases. The CDR3 is 22 residues long. V lost 0 bases and J lost 0, with 27 bases in between. Germline loops: CDR1 MNHEY, CDR2 SVGEGT. CDR3 protein: CASSYSEDRIEGKVLAKNIQYF. The CDR3 bases are TGTGCCAGCAGTTACTCGGAGGACCGAATCGAGGGCAAGGTGTTAGCCAAAAACATTCAGTACTTC.

This clonotype was observed a few times. The chain is built from TRBV27 and TRBJ1-4; TRBD1 agrees at 7 bases. Trimming at V came to 9 bases and at J to 7 bases, leaving 14 bases not matched to a gene. The CDR3 has 15 amino acids. CDR1 is MNHEY and CDR2 is SMNVEV in the germline V gene (reference sequence). In DNA form, the CDR3 reads TGTGCCAGTATGAACCTACAGGGGATTACTGAAAAACTGTTTTTT. Amino acid sequence: CASMNLQGITEKLFF.

A few counts support this clonotype. A junction end diverges from the germline sequence, so it may reflect a read error. The chain is built from TRBV6-2 or TRBV6-3 and TRBJ2-7; a weak D match, TRBD2 (6 bases). CDR1 is MNHEY, CDR2 SVGEGT, per germline. CDR3 size: 13 residues. CDR3 sequence reads: CASSYGMRGDFAF. The CDR3, as DNA: TGTGCCAGCAGTTACGGCATGCGGGGTGACTTCGCTTTC.

This clonotype has more than one count but fewer than ten. The V gene is TRBV20-1, the J gene TRBJ2-5, with D perhaps matching TRBD1 (6 bases). CDR3 length equals 14 residues. Trimming removed 6 bases from V and 7 bases from J, with 21 bases in between. The germline V gene encodes CDR1 DFQATT and CDR2 SNEGSKA (reference sequence). CDR3 residues: CSAGAPPIPWTQYF. The CDR3 nucleotides are TGCAGTGCGGGGGCACCTCCCATCCCCTGGACCCAGTACTTC.

The genes are TRBV6-2 or TRBV6-3 and TRBJ2-5; 8 nucleotides agree with TRBD2. The DNA end favors TRBJ2-7, so the J call may be wrong. CDR1 and CDR2 from the germline V gene are MNHEY and SVGEGT. The CDR3 is 16 amino acids. The CDR3 nucleotides are TGTGCCAGCAGTTACCTTCTCGGGAGGGGTTCCTACGAGCAGTACTTC. Translated: CASSYLLGRGSYEQYF.

The chain links TRBV7-8 to TRBJ1-1; D is unresolved. From germline, CDR1 is SGHVS and CDR2 FQNEAQ. This CDR3 comprises 10 residues. Between the trimmed V and J ends, which lost 8 bases and 2 bases, there was a span of 3 bases. CDR3 protein: CASLNTEAFF. In DNA, the CDR3 is TGTGCCAGCCTAAACACTGAAGCTTTCTTT.

This clonotype was picked up a small number of times. CDR3 sequence: CSARDYEKLFF. The CDR3 DNA is TGCAGTGCTAGAGATTATGAAAAACTGTTTTTT. V usage is TRBV20-1 and J usage is TRBJ1-4; D remains ambiguous. The CDR3 length is 11 residues. Trimming pared 0 bases from V and 6 bases from J, leaving 2 bases between. CDR1 DFQATT and CDR2 SNEGSKA come from the germline V gene (reference sequence).

Comment on this clonotype: One end of the junction does not line up with germline, which may come from a read error. The chain employs TRBV2 and TRBJ2-1; no reliable D call. The J call is uncertain, as TRBJ2-5 better fits the DNA end. This CDR3 is built from 13 residues. Germline CDR1 reads SNHLY; CDR2 reads FYNNEI. The CDR3 DNA follows: TGTGCCGGCAGTGATTTCGCTGGGGAGACCCAGTACTTC. It translates to CAGSDFAGETQYF.

This clonotype has a handful of counts. The chain has TRBV7-2 and TRBJ2-1, with 12 bases matching TRBD2. This CDR3 is 15 amino acids long. Per germline, CDR1 SGHTA and CDR2 FQGNSA. V shed 4 bases, J shed 8 bases, and the junction held 6 bases outside the gene matches. This CDR3 is CASSSTGLAGHEQFF. Here the CDR3 DNA reads TGTGCCAGCAGCTCGACGGGACTAGCGGGCCATGAGCAGTTCTTC.

V and J are TRBV5-1 and TRBJ2-7; no reliable D call. The CDR3 sequence is 12 residues long. The germline V gene encodes CDR1 SGHRS and CDR2 YFSETQ. V lost 1 base and J lost 6, with 8 bases in between. CDR3 DNA sequence: TGCGCCAGCAGCTTGAACGGTTTCGAGCAGTACTTC. As protein: CASSLNGFEQYF.